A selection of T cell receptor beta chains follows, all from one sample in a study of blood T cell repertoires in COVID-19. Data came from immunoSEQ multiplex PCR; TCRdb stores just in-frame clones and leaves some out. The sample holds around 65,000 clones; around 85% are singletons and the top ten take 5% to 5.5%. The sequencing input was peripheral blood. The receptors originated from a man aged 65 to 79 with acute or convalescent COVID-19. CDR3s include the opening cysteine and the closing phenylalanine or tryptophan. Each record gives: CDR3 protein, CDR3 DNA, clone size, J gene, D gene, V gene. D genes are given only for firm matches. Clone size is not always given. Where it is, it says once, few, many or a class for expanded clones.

CDR3: CASSHPGDTEAFF
DNA: TGCGCCAGCAGCCACCCGGGGGACACTGAAGCTTTCTTT
size: few
J: TRBJ1-1
D: .
V: TRBV4-1

CDR3: CASSLAGGDETQYF
DNA: TGTGCCAGCAGTTTGGCGGGGGGAGACGAGACCCAGTACTTC
size: .
J: TRBJ2-5
D: TRBD2
V: TRBV27

CDR3: CSASRRLAGGPDTQYF
DNA: TGCAGTGCTAGTAGGAGACTAGCGGGGGGGCCAGATACGCAGTATTTT
size: .
J: TRBJ2-3
D: TRBD2
V: TRBV20-1

CDR3: CASSQGLAGALETQYF
DNA: TGTGCCAGCAGTCAAGGACTAGCGGGGGCTCTGGAGACCCAGTACTTC
size: .
J: TRBJ2-5
D: TRBD2
V: TRBV2

CDR3: CASSIGDFPLMNTEAFF
DNA: TGTGCCAGTAGTATAGGGGACTTTCCCCTCATGAACACTGAAGCTTTCTTT
size: .
J: TRBJ1-1
D: .
V: TRBV19

CDR3: CASSPTPDRLESQPQHF
DNA: TGTGCCAGCAGCCCTACCCCGGACAGGCTGGAGAGTCAGCCCCAGCATTTT
size: once
J: TRBJ1-5
D: TRBD1
V: TRBV5-5

CDR3: CASSSRDSNQPQHF
DNA: TGTGCCAGTAGTTCGCGAGATAGCAATCAGCCCCAGCATTTT
size: .
J: TRBJ1-5
D: .
V: TRBV19

CDR3: CASSPGTGSYNEQFF
DNA: TGTGCCAGCTCACCAGGGACAGGCTCCTACAATGAGCAGTTCTTC
size: .
J: TRBJ2-1
D: TRBD1
V: TRBV18

CDR3: CASSLIGLGGTGRSYEQYF
DNA: TGTGCCAGCAGTTTAATAGGCCTAGGAGGGACAGGGCGGTCCTACGAGCAGTACTTC
size: .
J: TRBJ2-7
D: TRBD1
V: TRBV28

CDR3: CASRLRGENGELFF
DNA: TGTGCCAGCAGACTCCGGGGGGAGAACGGGGAGCTGTTTTTT
size: .
J: TRBJ2-2
D: TRBD2
V: TRBV6-6

CDR3: CASSLGLGPSTDTQYF
DNA: TGTGCCAGCAGCTTAGGATTGGGGCCTAGCACAGATACGCAGTATTTT
size: .
J: TRBJ2-3
D: .
V: TRBV7-9

CDR3: CASSLSRETQYF
DNA: TGTGCCAGCAGCTTGTCGAGGGAGACCCAGTACTTC
size: .
J: TRBJ2-5
D: .
V: TRBV5-4

CDR3: CASSPTGFDGYTF
DNA: TGTGCCAGCAGTCCCACAGGTTTTGATGGCTACACCTTC
size: few
J: TRBJ1-2
D: .
V: TRBV6-5

CDR3: CASSAGQGAETQYF
DNA: TGTGCCAGCAGCGCAGGCCAAGGGGCAGAGACCCAGTACTTC
size: .
J: TRBJ2-5
D: .
V: TRBV9

CDR3: CASSTGTSYDTQYF
DNA: TGCGCCAGCAGCACCGGGACTAGCTATGATACGCAGTATTTT
size: .
J: TRBJ2-3
D: TRBD2
V: TRBV5-1

CDR3: CASSLSPTENTEAFF
DNA: TGTGCCAGCAGCTTGTCCCCGACAGAGAACACTGAAGCTTTCTTT
size: .
J: TRBJ1-1
D: .
V: TRBV9

CDR3: CASSLLAGGHYYQETQYF
DNA: TGTGCCAGCAGCTTACTAGCGGGGGGGCATTATTACCAAGAGACCCAGTACTTC
size: .
J: TRBJ2-5
D: TRBD2
V: TRBV7-2

CDR3: CASSVGEIGNTIYF
DNA: TGTGCCAGCAGCGTCGGGGAGATCGGAAACACCATATATTTT
size: few
J: TRBJ1-3
D: .
V: TRBV9

CDR3: CASSPEGSISPLHF
DNA: TGCGCCAGCAGCCCGGAGGGGAGCATATCCCCCCTCCACTTT
size: few
J: TRBJ1-6
D: .
V: TRBV5-1

CDR3: CASSFDRLSYNEQFF
DNA: TGTGCCAGCAGCTTTGACAGGTTGTCCTACAATGAGCAGTTCTTC
size: once
J: TRBJ2-1
D: .
V: TRBV13

CDR3: CASSPAGAGSYEQYF
DNA: TGCGCCAGCAGCCCGGCGGGGGCGGGTTCCTACGAGCAGTACTTC
size: .
J: TRBJ2-7
D: .
V: TRBV5-1

CDR3: CASGLGNRVGGELFF
DNA: TGTGCTAGTGGTTTGGGGAACAGGGTTGGCGGGGAGCTGTTTTTT
size: .
J: TRBJ2-2
D: .
V: TRBV12-5

CDR3: CASSQGQLPYGYTF
DNA: TGCGCCAGCAGCCAGGGACAGCTTCCCTATGGCTACACCTTC
size: .
J: TRBJ1-2
D: TRBD1
V: TRBV4-1

CDR3: CASSLLRERPYGYTF
DNA: TGTGCCAGCAGTTTATTGCGGGAGCGTCCCTATGGCTACACCTTC
size: .
J: TRBJ1-2
D: .
V: TRBV27

CDR3: CASKGATYNEQFF
DNA: TGTGCCAGCAAAGGGGCCACCTACAATGAGCAGTTCTTC
size: .
J: TRBJ2-1
D: .
V: TRBV14

CDR3: CASSQGAGGLEQYF
DNA: TGTGCCAGCAGCCAAGGAGCGGGGGGGCTCGAGCAGTACTTC
size: .
J: TRBJ2-7
D: TRBD2
V: TRBV3-1/TRBV3-2

CDR3: CASSYPGAQYF
DNA: TGTGCCAGCAGTTATCCCGGGGCGCAGTATTTT
size: .
J: TRBJ2-3
D: .
V: TRBV6-5

CDR3: CASSVVGLGTGNQETQYF
DNA: TGTGCCAGCAGCGTAGTAGGATTAGGGACAGGGAACCAAGAGACCCAGTACTTC
size: once
J: TRBJ2-5
D: TRBD1
V: TRBV9

CDR3: CASTRDSPYEQYF
DNA: TGTGCCAGCACTCGGGACTCCCCCTACGAGCAGTACTTC
size: .
J: TRBJ2-7
D: .
V: TRBV2

CDR3: CASRTGPAYEQYF
DNA: TGTGCCAGCAGGACAGGGCCAGCCTACGAGCAGTACTTC
size: .
J: TRBJ2-7
D: TRBD1
V: TRBV19

CDR3: CASSESPSGPAYF
DNA: TGCGCCAGCAGTGAGTCGCCTAGCGGGCCCGCTTACTTC
size: .
J: TRBJ2-4
D: TRBD2
V: TRBV10-2

CDR3: CASSYDRGDSYEQYF
DNA: TGTGCCAGCAGCTACGACAGGGGAGACTCCTACGAGCAGTACTTC
size: .
J: TRBJ2-7
D: .
V: TRBV21-1

CDR3: CASSFGLADSTDTQYF
DNA: TGCGCCAGCAGCTTCGGACTAGCGGATAGCACAGATACGCAGTATTTT
size: .
J: TRBJ2-3
D: TRBD2
V: TRBV5-1

CDR3: CASSFGRGYEQYF
DNA: TGTGCCAGCAGCTTTGGCAGGGGCTACGAGCAGTACTTC
size: .
J: TRBJ2-7
D: .
V: TRBV13

CDR3: CASSPRTSGAYEQYF
DNA: TGCGCCAGCAGCCCCCGGACTAGCGGGGCCTACGAGCAGTACTTC
size: .
J: TRBJ2-7
D: TRBD2
V: TRBV5-1

CDR3: CASSWRSMNTEAFF
DNA: TGCGCCAGCAGCTGGCGGTCAATGAACACTGAAGCTTTCTTT
size: .
J: TRBJ1-1
D: .
V: TRBV5-1

CDR3: CASSFPGTSETYNEQFF
DNA: TGTGCCAGCAGCTTTCCCGGGACTAGCGAAACCTACAATGAGCAGTTCTTC
size: .
J: TRBJ2-1
D: TRBD2
V: TRBV5-8

CDR3: CASGTGENSPLHF
DNA: TGCGCCAGCGGAACAGGGGAAAATTCACCCCTCCACTTT
size: .
J: TRBJ1-6
D: TRBD1
V: TRBV5-1

CDR3: CASTPGGEQYF
DNA: TGCGCCAGCACCCCCGGGGGCGAGCAGTACTTC
size: .
J: TRBJ2-7
D: .
V: TRBV10-2

CDR3: CASRGLAQTGELFF
DNA: TGTGCCAGCAGGGGACTAGCTCAGACCGGGGAGCTGTTTTTT
size: .
J: TRBJ2-2
D: TRBD2
V: TRBV2

CDR3: CASSQDWAGSYEQYF
DNA: TGTGCCAGCAGCCAAGACTGGGCAGGCTCCTACGAGCAGTACTTC
size: .
J: TRBJ2-7
D: .
V: TRBV3-1/TRBV3-2

CDR3: CASSSGQGQNTEAFF
DNA: TGCGCCAGCAGCTCGGGACAGGGACAGAACACTGAAGCTTTCTTT
size: .
J: TRBJ1-1
D: TRBD1
V: TRBV5-1

CDR3: CASSLVSENTEAFF
DNA: TGCGCCAGCAGCTTGGTGTCAGAGAACACTGAAGCTTTCTTT
size: .
J: TRBJ1-1
D: .
V: TRBV5-1

CDR3: CASSELGGRNGYNSPLHF
DNA: TGTGCCAGCAGTGAATTGGGGGGGCGAAACGGCTATAATTCACCCCTCCACTTT
size: .
J: TRBJ1-6
D: .
V: TRBV6-1

CDR3: CASSLGTAELNEKLFF
DNA: TGTGCCAGCAGCCTGGGGACAGCCGAACTGAATGAAAAACTGTTTTTT
size: .
J: TRBJ1-4
D: TRBD1
V: TRBV16

CDR3: CASSTGREGGYTF
DNA: TGTGCCAGCAGCACGGGCAGGGAGGGTGGCTACACCTTC
size: .
J: TRBJ1-2
D: .
V: TRBV5-4

CDR3: CASSTGTAGANVLTF
DNA: TGTGCCAGTAGTACCGGGACAGCTGGGGCCAACGTCCTGACTTTC
size: .
J: TRBJ2-6
D: TRBD1
V: TRBV19

CDR3: CASSPSPDTQYF
DNA: TGTGCCAGCAGCCCCAGTCCCGATACGCAGTATTTT
size: .
J: TRBJ2-3
D: .
V: TRBV7-9